This TCR beta chain appears in the sequencing data of a study of cytomegalovirus exposure and HLA in healthy donors. In the study overall: Researchers previously reported finding 90 million to 130 million unique TCR beta sequences from around 200 million T cells.

The sample holds a few counts of this clone. The antigen is not known. Germline V gene data show CDR1 as WSHSY and CDR2 as SAAADI. The CDR3 contains 14 residues. Trimming took off 0 bases at V and 4 bases at J, with 9 bases between the two ends. The primer mix had 60 Vbeta and 13 Jbeta primers. Original methodology: A follow-up analysis tallied tens of millions of unique TCR beta chains, roughly 9.9 million shared. The method was immunoSEQ multiplex PCR; TCRdb's version includes in-frame clones alone and lacks a portion of them. V, J and clone size are taken as reported in that table, and D and trimming were inferred from the DNA itself. The sample holds 85,000 to 110,000 clones, under 80% seen once. Overall study results and limits: Segments of the TCR beta V type were, in most cases, productive about 87% or about 30% of the time in an earlier analysis. Reported results showed that the classifier diagnosed cytomegalovirus status with high specificity and sensitivity.

The clonotype originates from a woman between 18 and 29 years old in good health and CMV-seropositive. The chain has TRBV10-2 and TRBJ1-2; D unclear. Sequencing was performed on PBMCs. The CDR3 region has the DNA TGCGCCAGCAGTGAGTCGTCAGACATCTATGGCTACACCTTC. The encoded protein is CASSESSDIYGYTF.